This is a list of T cell receptor beta chains from one sample in a study of blood T cell repertoires in COVID-19. Here immunoSEQ multiplex PCR was the method, and the copy in TCRdb shows in-frame clones only, minus some. The data show about 70,000 clones, about 80% seen once. The sample was peripheral blood. These receptor sequences come from a woman between 65 and 79 years old with acute or convalescent COVID-19. The CDR3 runs from the conserved cysteine through the conserved F or W. Fields, in order: J gene, V gene, clone size, CDR3 protein. Not all rows give a size; the values are once, few, many and, for expanded clones, a class.

>TRBJ1-2|TRBV28|few
CASRGKTATF
>TRBJ1-5|TRBV19|-
CASSQQELQPQHF
>TRBJ1-2|TRBV4-3|-
CASSQEAGGRGYTF
>TRBJ1-3|TRBV14|-
CASSHRGSSGNTIYF
>TRBJ2-1|TRBV7-3|-
CASSLTGQGLRNEQFF
>TRBJ1-1|TRBV6-1|-
CASSSGMNTEAFF
>TRBJ1-5|TRBV4-2|-
CASSQDAAEQPQHF
>TRBJ2-7|TRBV5-5|-
CASSLAGAGAPYEQYF
>TRBJ1-4|TRBV7-9|-
CASSLGTDEEKLFF
>TRBJ2-7|TRBV1|-
CTSRFSGGQNPYEQYF
>TRBJ2-7|TRBV6-5|-
CASSRDTAYEQYF
>TRBJ1-6|TRBV6-5|-
CASSAGQIVNSPLHF
>TRBJ1-4|TRBV19|-
CASSSTGREKLFF
>TRBJ1-1|TRBV6-5|-
CASFAGYTEAFF
>TRBJ2-1|TRBV29-1|-
CSAWTGGNEQFF
>TRBJ2-5|TRBV7-9|-
CASSPGQGGQETQYF
>TRBJ1-1|TRBV5-1|few
CASSPRQGGRTEAFF
>TRBJ2-1|TRBV5-1|-
CASSGTISYNEQFF
>TRBJ1-2|TRBV6-5|-
CASRSTGVYGYTF
>TRBJ1-3|TRBV5-6|-
CASSSDRWELAIYF
>TRBJ2-2|TRBV7-9|-
CASSLGSRTGAGELFF
>TRBJ1-6|TRBV21-1|-
CASSKFPRQGDNSPLHF
>TRBJ1-5|TRBV18|-
CASSPQGSSQPQHF
>TRBJ1-4|TRBV6-5|many
CASIKRGATNEKLFF
>TRBJ2-1|TRBV19|-
CASSLSGIPSSYNEQFF
>TRBJ1-1|TRBV19|-
CASSIIGTGERDTEAFF
>TRBJ2-1|TRBV6-1|-
CASSERGPLLILF
>TRBJ2-1|TRBV27|-
CASSFLAAQGNEQFF
>TRBJ2-7|TRBV2|-
CASSDTGTGGYEQYF
>TRBJ1-2|TRBV3-1/TRBV3-2|-
CASSQVSGNGYTF
>TRBJ1-3|TRBV19|-
CASKFAVRSGNTIYF
>TRBJ1-6|TRBV20-1|-
CSASGHGLSSSYNSPLHF
>TRBJ1-3|TRBV21-1|-
CASSPRDGKGTASGNTIYF
>TRBJ1-3|TRBV3-1/TRBV3-2|-
CASSRGQGEGNTIYF
>TRBJ1-6|TRBV15|-
CATSRDERSYNSPLHF
>TRBJ2-3|TRBV27|few
CASSSSGTSDADTQYF
>TRBJ1-5|TRBV6-1|few
CASSDPGAGGFDSNQPQHF
>TRBJ2-3|TRBV9|-
CASSVAAGGGAPSTDTQYF
>TRBJ1-6|TRBV6-4|-
CASRGTGMNSPLHF
>TRBJ2-5|TRBV6-5|medium-sized
CASRSPGQETQYF
>TRBJ1-1|TRBV2|few
CASRSGQFTEAFF
>TRBJ2-5|TRBV27|-
CASSYQGRRETQYF
>TRBJ1-1|TRBV19|-
CASSIEWTGRNTEAFF
>TRBJ2-5|TRBV5-4|-
CASSSGGLAGSQETQYF
>TRBJ1-3|TRBV3-1/TRBV3-2|-
CASSQVGQLSSGNTIYF
>TRBJ2-2|TRBV10-3|-
CASRGSGRSNTGELFF